This record concerns one T cell receptor beta chain sequence. The record originates from a study of blood T cell repertoires in COVID-19. Across the study: Sites in the United States, Italy and Spain provided acute and convalescent COVID-19 samples. In each case, the material was cDNA or gDNA derived from T cells, B-cell-depleted T cells, or PBMCs.

Germline V gene lookup returns CDR1 SEHNR and CDR2 FQNEAQ (reference sequence). This CDR3 is 14 amino acids long. Trimming removed 1 base from V and 1 base from J, with 5 bases in between. Self-reported history from a screening survey and questionnaire set each donor's cohort. Symptom resolution, clearance, or two negative PCRs marked the recovered donors of Cohort 3. The table came from immunoSEQ multiplex PCR; TCRdb's copy has only in-frame clones and leaves some out. The sample lists over 300,000 clones, under 90% occurring once. The specimen sequenced was PBMCs or T cells enriched from blood (not recorded which). V and J are TRBV7-9 and TRBJ2-1, with D possibly TRBD2 on 5 matching bases. The receptor was isolated from a woman aged 18-35 years who had recovered from COVID-19. The CDR3 spells CASSLGTSYNEQFF. Here the CDR3 DNA reads TGTGCCAGCAGCTTAGGGACTTCCTACAATGAGCAGTTCTTC. The whole variable domain, filled in from reference TRBV7-9 and TRBJ2-1, reads DTGVSQNPRHKITKRGQNVTFRCDPISEHNRLYWYRQTLGQGPEFLTYFQNEAQLEKSRLLSDRFSAERPKGSFSTLEIQRTEQGDSAMYLCASSLGTSYNEQFFGPGTRLTVL.